This T cell receptor beta chain stems from a study of T cell responses to AZD1222 COVID-19 vaccine. General study findings and limits: The study sampled repertoires only after the peak T cell response. With two AZD1222 doses given, Spike-specific TCR breadth and depth both rose. Reportedly, nearly half of unique spike TCRs recognized epitopes outside B.1.351/B.1.1.7 mutations.

V was trimmed by 3 bases and J by 7 bases, leaving 18 bases between them. This CDR3 contains 17 residues. Germline CDR1 and CDR2: KGHDR and SFDVKD. Concerning this clone itself: What it binds is unknown.

The repertoire was sequenced with immunoSEQ multiplex PCR; TCRdb's copy has only in-frame clones and lacks some. This table holds approximately 110,000 clones, roughly 90% found once. The material was peripheral blood, obtained on day 0 of AZD1222 vaccination. This sequence was found in an adult in good health. This sequence joins TRBV24-1 and TRBJ1-6; tentative D call: TRBD1 (6 bases). CDR3 bases: TGTGCCACCAGTGATATAAAGAGGGGGGCTCGGAATTCACCCCTCCACTTT. Translation gives CATSDIKRGARNSPLHF.